Below, 20 T cell receptor beta chains from the same sample are listed, as sequenced in a study of metastatic and nonmetastatic thyroid tumors (dated by TCRdb to the early 2020s). The library was built by means of PCR. Reads for this sample came from an Illumina HiSeq 4000. TCRdb itself trimmed the public reads at Q25 with fastp, ran MiXCR and retained productive beta chains. A total of tens of thousands of clones appear in this sample, 12% of them only once. In total, the top ten clones hold roughly 8.2% of the sample. None of the patients had been given any treatment before thyroid surgery. Input material: tumor tissue. These receptor sequences come from a female donor with papillary thyroid cancer or a benign thyroid nodule (not recorded which). Some clones in this sample may be carry-over from other donors' samples.

This clone was seen only a few times. A read error is possible here, since a much larger clone lies one base away. Within the sample, other DNA sequences also encode this same CDR3. The rearrangement joins TRBV2 to TRBJ2-5; D unresolved. Trimming pared 6 bases from V and 1 base from J, leaving 9 bases between. Per germline, CDR1 SNHLY and CDR2 FYNNEI. CDR3 size: 13 residues. CDR3 sequence: CASSGDAQETQYF. The DNA of the CDR3 is TGTGCCAGCAGCGGAGACGCCCAAGAGACCCAGTACTTC.

A word on this clone: A much larger clonotype is one base distant, so this may be a read error. V gene TRBV5-1 combines with J gene TRBJ2-3; weak D call: TRBD2 (5 bases). Trimming pared 0 bases from V and 0 bases from J, leaving 14 bases between. Germline V lookup: CDR1 SGHRS, CDR2 YFSETQ. This CDR3 has 17 residues. CDR3 in amino acids: CASSLVSASPSTDTQYF. In DNA, the CDR3 is TGCGCCAGCAGCTTGGTTAGCGCGTCACCGAGCACAGATACGCAGTATTTT. Drawing the rest from reference TRBV5-1 and TRBJ2-3, the complete variable domain is KAGVTQTPRYLIKTRGQQVTLSCSPISGHRSVSWYQQTPGQGLQFLFEYFSETQRNKGNFPGRFSGRQFSNSRSEMNVSTLELGDSALYLCASSLVSASPSTDTQYFGPGTRLTVL.

This clone has more than one count but fewer than ten. The V call is TRBV2, the J call TRBJ2-5, with D possibly TRBD1 on 6 matching bases. CDR1 is SNHLY and CDR2 is FYNNEI in the germline V gene. Trimming removed 7 bases from V and 2 bases from J, with 14 bases in between. The CDR3 consists of 14 residues. CDR3 sequence reads: CASILTGRQETQYF. DNA of the CDR3: TGTGCCAGCATCCTTACAGGGCGACAAGAGACCCAGTACTTC.

This clone has a count of ten or more. CDR3 nucleotide sequence: TGTGCCAGCAGCCTGTACAATGAGCAGTTCTTC. Its protein product is CASSLYNEQFF. The chain carries TRBV5-6 and TRBJ2-1; D unresolved. Germline loops: CDR1 SGHDT, CDR2 YYEEEE. CDR3 size: 11 residues. Trimming took off 4 bases at V and 4 bases at J, with 3 bases between the two ends.

In regard to this clone: One base away lies a much larger clone, so this may be a sequencing read error. This chain uses TRBV7-2 with TRBJ2-3; the match to TRBD2 covers 8 bases. The J segment lost 4 bases and the V segment lost 2 bases, leaving 5 bases of the junction unmatched. In germline, CDR1 is SGHTA, CDR2 FQGNSA. The length of the CDR3 is 15 residues. The CDR3: CASSLSVGRADTQYF. CDR3 DNA: TGTGCCAGCAGCTTATCCGTCGGGAGGGCAGATACGCAGTATTTT.

This clone was picked up many times. The V gene is TRBV11-3, the J gene TRBJ1-5; D is uncertain. The CDR3 runs 11 residues. CDR1 SGHNT and CDR2 YENEEA come from the germline V gene. V lost 5 bases and J lost 9, with 8 bases in between. The CDR3 bases are TGTGCCAGCAGCCACCTTTTGCCCCAGCATTTT. Translation gives CASSHLLPQHF. Full variable domain (outside the CDR3, taken from reference TRBV11-3 and TRBJ1-5): EAGVVQSPRYKIIEKKQPVAFWCNPISGHNTLYWYLQNLGQGPELLIRYENEEAVDDSQLPKDRFSAERLKGVDSTLKIQPAELGDSAVYLCASSHLLPQHFGDGTRLSIL.

Notes on this clone: A much bigger clone sits one base away, suggesting this may be a read error. The gene calls are TRBV4-2 and TRBJ2-6; weak D call: TRBD1 (5 bases). Germline V gives CDR1 LGHNA, CDR2 YNFKEQ. CDR3 length: 14 residues. The chain's CDR3 is CASSQGAGANFLTF. In DNA, the CDR3 is TGTGCCAGCAGCCAAGGCGCTGGGGCCAACTTCCTGACTTTC.

V and J are TRBV20-1 and TRBJ1-5; 7 bases line up with TRBD1. CDR1 is DFQATT and CDR2 is SNEGSKA in the germline V gene (reference sequence). This CDR3 comprises 15 residues. The trim removed 6 bases at V and 7 bases at J, leaving 15 bases unmatched. Written as DNA, the CDR3 is TGCAGTGCCCGCTTCCGGGACAGAGGAATACAGCCCCAGCATTTT. Protein: CSARFRDRGIQPQHF.

The J gene is TRBJ2-1, the V gene TRBV27; 15 positions match TRBD2. The J segment lost 0 bases and the V segment lost 4 bases, leaving 7 bases of the junction unmatched. The length of the CDR3 is 19 residues. Germline CDR1 MNHEY, CDR2 SMNVEV (reference sequence). CDR3 region: CASSSIGTSGRSSYNEQFF. In DNA form, the CDR3 reads TGTGCCAGCAGTTCTATAGGGACTAGCGGGAGGAGCTCCTACAATGAGCAGTTCTTC.

With respect to this clone: Relative to the germline gene, one junction end is altered; a read error may explain this. The chain links TRBV20-1 to TRBJ2-2, with D unresolved. Per the germline V gene, CDR1 is DFQATT and CDR2 is SNEGSKA (reference sequence). This CDR3 spans 15 amino acids. CDR3 nucleotide sequence: TGCAGTGCTAGAGTAGGTAGCCCGAACACCTGGGAGCTGTTTTTT. This codes for CSARVGSPNTWELFF.

There are a few counts of this clone. This chain links TRBV7-9 with TRBJ1-1; D uncertain. This CDR3 is built from 14 residues. Germline values: CDR1 SEHNR, CDR2 FQNEAQ (reference sequence). The V gene lost 2 bases and the J gene lost 4 bases, with 11 bases spanning the gap. CDR3 region: CASSLSPGGTEAFF. CDR3 sequence (DNA): TGTGCCAGCAGCTTATCTCCGGGAGGCACTGAAGCTTTCTTT.

This clone was observed a handful of times. The V gene is TRBV11-2, the J gene TRBJ2-1, with D maybe TRBD1 (5 bases). The germline CDR1 and CDR2 sequences are SGHAT and FQNNGV. The CDR3 spans 16 residues. Trimming shortened V by 5 bases and J by 7 bases, and 21 bases separated the two germline ends. The CDR3 DNA reads as TGTGCCAGCAGCCTACGACAGTTCGACATTCTGAATGAGCAGTTCTTC. It encodes CASSLRQFDILNEQFF.

Worth noting for this clone: Given a much more abundant clone one base away, this may be a read error. The chain has TRBV7-6 and TRBJ1-4; D gene ambiguous. The germline gives CDR1 SGHVS, CDR2 FNYEAQ. Trimming left V 5 bases short and J 6 bases short, with 16 bases between. The CDR3 spans 15 residues. This CDR3 is CASSPKDLRDEKLFF. DNA for the CDR3: TGTGCCAGCAGCCCGAAGGACCTTAGGGATGAAAAACTGTTTTTT.

This clone was counted many times. V and J are TRBV11-2 and TRBJ1-4; no clear D. V lost 5 bases and J 0 bases, leaving 7 bases between the germline ends. The CDR3 consists of 14 residues. The germline V gene encodes CDR1 SGHAT and CDR2 FQNNGV. CDR3 residues: CASSPSPTNEKLFF. The DNA of the CDR3 is TGTGCCAGCAGCCCCTCCCCAACTAATGAAAAACTGTTTTTT.

The table lists this clone with a few counts. This may be a read error, as it is one base from a much larger clone. Different DNA sequences within this sample yield the same CDR3. The rearrangement uses TRBV20-1 and TRBJ1-5; D is possibly TRBD1 (5 bases). The CDR3 has 13 amino acids. From germline, CDR1 is DFQATT and CDR2 SNEGSKA (reference sequence). The CDR3 reads CSARSRENQPQHF. CDR3 sequence (DNA): TGCAGTGCTAGGTCCAGGGAGAATCAGCCACAGCATTTT.

This clone has a count of ten or more. The V call is TRBV6-2 or TRBV6-3, the J call TRBJ1-2; no clear D. V was shortened by 8 bases and J by 6 bases, with 10 bases between the two germline ends. CDR3 length: 11 amino acids. Germline loops: CDR1 MNHEY, CDR2 SVGEGT. The CDR3 reads CASRLRHGYTF. The CDR3 region has the DNA TGTGCCAGCCGACTCCGGCATGGCTACACCTTC.

The chain carries TRBV20-1 and TRBJ2-5, with 8 bases matching TRBD2. Germline values: CDR1 DFQATT, CDR2 SNEGSKA (reference sequence). This CDR3 is 16 amino acids long. V trimming: 0 bases; J trimming: 5 bases; junction bases outside the gene matches: 11. The CDR3 loop is CSARDRTATSVETQYF. The CDR3, as DNA: TGCAGTGCTAGAGATAGGACGGCGACTAGCGTTGAGACCCAGTACTTC.

This chain links TRBV7-3 with TRBJ2-1, with D unclear. Germline loops: CDR1 SGHTA, CDR2 FQGTGA. V was trimmed by 3 bases and J by 13 bases, leaving 13 bases between them. CDR3 length: 12 residues. The CDR3 bases are TGTGCCAGCAGCTTCTCAGGACGGGTTCAGTTCTTC. Translation: CASSFSGRVQFF.

This clone was counted ten times or more. This sequence joins TRBV6-5 and TRBJ1-2; D gene uncertain. The CDR3 has 15 residues. CDR1 MNHEY and CDR2 SVGAGI come from the germline V gene. V dropped 6 bases and J dropped 0 bases, with 14 bases sitting between them. The CDR3 nucleotides read TGTGCCAGCAGCTATCGGGTCGCAGCTAACTATGGCTACACCTTC. Residues: CASSYRVAANYGYTF.

This clone was detected only a few times. One end of the junction does not line up with germline, which may come from a read error. The chain links TRBV19 to TRBJ2-7, with TRBD1 identical over 7 bases. The CDR3 spans 15 residues. Germline lookup yields CDR1 LNHDA and CDR2 SQIVND (reference sequence). The CDR3 is CASSMGTVPSYEQYF. CDR3 nucleotides: TGCGCCAGTAGTATGGGGACAGTGCCCTCCTACGAGCAGTACTTC.